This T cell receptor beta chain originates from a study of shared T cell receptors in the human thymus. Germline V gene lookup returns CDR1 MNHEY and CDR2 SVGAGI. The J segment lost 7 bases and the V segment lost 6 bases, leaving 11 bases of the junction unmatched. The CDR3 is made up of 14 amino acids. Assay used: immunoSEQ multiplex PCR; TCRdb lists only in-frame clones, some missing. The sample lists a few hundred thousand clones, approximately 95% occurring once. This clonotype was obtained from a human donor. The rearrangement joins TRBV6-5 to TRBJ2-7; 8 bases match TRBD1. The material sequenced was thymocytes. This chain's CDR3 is CASRLDRAKWEQYF. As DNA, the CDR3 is TGTGCCAGCAGGTTGGACAGGGCGAAGTGGGAGCAGTACTTC.